These 3 T cell receptor beta chains came from one sample sequenced in a study of T cells in Graves' hyperthyroidism and ophthalmopathy. It was RNA transcripts that yielded the amplified TCR beta CDR3 regions. HTBI primers were the set used in a first-round RT-PCR of the TCR CDR3. From the multiplex PCR reads, TCRdb called clonotypes with MiXCR, one entry per CDR3 protein. The table includes roughly 700,000 distinct CDR3 sequences, around a sixth detected once. What was sequenced was blood. The receptors derive from a man aged 50-60 years with Graves' hyperthyroidism.

A remark on this clonotype: A much larger clone sits a single nucleotide away, making a read error possible. The J gene is TRBJ2-3, the V gene TRBV20-1; no reliable D call. CDR3 size: 14 residues. Germline CDR1 DFQATT, CDR2 SNEGSKA (reference sequence). As DNA, the CDR3 is TGCAGCGCGATACCTATAACGTGGGGTGGCTCGCAGTATTTT. Translated: CSAIPITWGGSQYF.

There are many counts of this clonotype. The chain links TRBV2 to TRBJ1-4; D is uncertain. The V end was cut by 7 bases, the J end by 8 bases, with 14 bases between. There are 13 residues in the CDR3. Germline V lookup: CDR1 SNHLY, CDR2 FYNNEI. The CDR3 DNA sequence: TGTGCCAGCAATCGGTTCCCTGGCGAAAAACTGTTTTTT. Residues: CASNRFPGEKLFF. Full variable domain (rest looked up from reference TRBV2 and TRBJ1-4): EPEVTQTPSHQVTQMGQEVILRCVPISNHLYFYWYRQILGQKVEFLVSFYNNEISEKSEIFDDQFSVERPDGSNFTLKIRSTKLEDSAMYFCASNRFPGEKLFFGSGTQLSVL.

This clonotype has more than one count but fewer than ten. The chain uses TRBV6-2 or TRBV6-3 and TRBJ1-5; maybe TRBD1 (5 bases). Trimming shortened V by 7 bases and J by 2 bases, and 18 bases separated the two germline ends. CDR1 and CDR2 from the germline V gene are MNHEY and SVGEGT. This CDR3 spans 16 amino acids. This CDR3 reads CASTDSFIAGNQPQHF. The DNA for the CDR3 is TGTGCCAGCACAGACAGTTTTATAGCGGGCAATCAGCCCCAGCATTTT.